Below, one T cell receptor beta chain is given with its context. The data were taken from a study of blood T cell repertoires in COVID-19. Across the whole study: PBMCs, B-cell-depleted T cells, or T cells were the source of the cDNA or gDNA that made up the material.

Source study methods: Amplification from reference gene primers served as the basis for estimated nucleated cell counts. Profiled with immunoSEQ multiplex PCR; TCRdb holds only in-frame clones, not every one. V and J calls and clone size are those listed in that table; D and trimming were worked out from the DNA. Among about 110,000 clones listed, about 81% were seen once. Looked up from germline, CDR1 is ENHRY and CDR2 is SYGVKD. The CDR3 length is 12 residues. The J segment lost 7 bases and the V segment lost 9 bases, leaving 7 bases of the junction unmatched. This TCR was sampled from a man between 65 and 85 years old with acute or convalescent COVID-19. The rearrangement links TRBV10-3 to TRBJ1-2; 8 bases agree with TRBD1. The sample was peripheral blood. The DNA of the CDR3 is TGTGCCATTGCAGGGGGCGGCGGTGGCTACACCTTC. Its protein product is CAIAGGGGGYTF.